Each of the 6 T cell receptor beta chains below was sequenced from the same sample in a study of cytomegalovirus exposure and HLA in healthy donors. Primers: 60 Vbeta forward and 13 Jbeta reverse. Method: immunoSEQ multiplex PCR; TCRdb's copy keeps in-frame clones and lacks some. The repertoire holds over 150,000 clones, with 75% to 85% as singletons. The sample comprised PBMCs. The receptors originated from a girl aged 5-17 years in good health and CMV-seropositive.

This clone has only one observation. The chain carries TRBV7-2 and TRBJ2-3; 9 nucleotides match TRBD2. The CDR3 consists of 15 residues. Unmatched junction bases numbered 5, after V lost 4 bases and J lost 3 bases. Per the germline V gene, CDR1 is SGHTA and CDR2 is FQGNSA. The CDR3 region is CASSSLGLATDTQYF. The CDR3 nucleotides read TGTGCCAGCAGCTCTTTGGGACTAGCAACAGATACGCAGTATTTT.

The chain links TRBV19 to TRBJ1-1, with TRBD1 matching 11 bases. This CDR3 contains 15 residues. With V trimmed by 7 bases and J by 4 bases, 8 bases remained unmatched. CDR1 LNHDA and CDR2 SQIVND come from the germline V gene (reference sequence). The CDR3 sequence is CASTPSGTGGTEAFF. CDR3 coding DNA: TGTGCCAGTACCCCCTCGGGGACAGGGGGCACTGAAGCTTTCTTT.

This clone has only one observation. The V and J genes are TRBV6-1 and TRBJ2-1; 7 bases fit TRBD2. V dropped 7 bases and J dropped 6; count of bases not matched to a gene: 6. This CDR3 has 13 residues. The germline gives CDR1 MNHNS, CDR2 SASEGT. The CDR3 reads CASNGGFFNEQFF. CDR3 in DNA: TGTGCCAGCAACGGGGGGTTCTTCAATGAGCAGTTCTTC.

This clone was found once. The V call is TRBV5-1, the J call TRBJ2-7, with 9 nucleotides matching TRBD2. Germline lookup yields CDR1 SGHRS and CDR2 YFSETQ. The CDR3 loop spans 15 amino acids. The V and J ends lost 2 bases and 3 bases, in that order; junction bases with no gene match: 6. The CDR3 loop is CASSLLAGDYYEQYF. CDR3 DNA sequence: TGCGCCAGCAGCTTACTAGCGGGTGATTACTACGAGCAGTACTTC.

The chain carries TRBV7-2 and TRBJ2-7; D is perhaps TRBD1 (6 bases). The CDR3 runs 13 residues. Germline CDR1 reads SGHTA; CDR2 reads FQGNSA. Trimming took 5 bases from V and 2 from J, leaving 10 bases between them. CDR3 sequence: CASSVQGPYEQYF. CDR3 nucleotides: TGTGCCAGCAGCGTACAGGGTCCCTACGAGCAGTACTTC.

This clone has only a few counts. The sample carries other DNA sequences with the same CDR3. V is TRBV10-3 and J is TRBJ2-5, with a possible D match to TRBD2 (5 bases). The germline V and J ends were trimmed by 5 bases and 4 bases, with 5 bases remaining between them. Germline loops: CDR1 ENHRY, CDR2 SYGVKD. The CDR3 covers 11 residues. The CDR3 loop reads CAISSGETQYF. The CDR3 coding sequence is TGTGCCATCAGTAGCGGAGAGACCCAGTACTTC.